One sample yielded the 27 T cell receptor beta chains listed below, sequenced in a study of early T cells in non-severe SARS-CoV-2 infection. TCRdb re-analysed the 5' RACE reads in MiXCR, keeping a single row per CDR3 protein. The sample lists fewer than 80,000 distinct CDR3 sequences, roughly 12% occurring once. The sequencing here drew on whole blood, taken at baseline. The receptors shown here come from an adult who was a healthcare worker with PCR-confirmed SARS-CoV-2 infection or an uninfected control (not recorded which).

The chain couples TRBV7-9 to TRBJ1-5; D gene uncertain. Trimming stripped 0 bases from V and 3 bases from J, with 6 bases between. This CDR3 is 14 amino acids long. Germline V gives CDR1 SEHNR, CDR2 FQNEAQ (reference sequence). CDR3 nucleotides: TGTGCCAGCAGCTTAGCAGGGTTCAATCAGCCCCAGCATTTT. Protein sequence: CASSLAGFNQPQHF.

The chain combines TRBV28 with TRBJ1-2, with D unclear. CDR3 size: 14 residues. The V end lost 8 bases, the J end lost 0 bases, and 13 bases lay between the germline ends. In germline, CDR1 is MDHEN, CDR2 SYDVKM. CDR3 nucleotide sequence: TGTGCCAGCCTTGCGACGGCTTCTAACTATGGCTACACCTTC. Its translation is CASLATASNYGYTF.

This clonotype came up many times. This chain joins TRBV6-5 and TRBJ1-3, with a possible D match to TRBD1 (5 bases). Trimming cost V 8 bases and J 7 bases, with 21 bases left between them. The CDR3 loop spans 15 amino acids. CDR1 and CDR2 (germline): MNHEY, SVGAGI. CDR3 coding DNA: TGTGCCAGCGGGACCCGGGGCAGGGAGGAGAACACCATATATTTT. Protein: CASGTRGREENTIYF.

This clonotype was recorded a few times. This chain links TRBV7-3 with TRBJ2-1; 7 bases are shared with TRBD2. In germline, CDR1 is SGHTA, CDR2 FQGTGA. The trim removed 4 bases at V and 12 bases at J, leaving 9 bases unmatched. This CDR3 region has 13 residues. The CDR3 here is CASSSSGGPRQFF. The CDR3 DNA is TGTGCCAGCAGCTCCTCGGGGGGTCCGCGGCAGTTCTTC.

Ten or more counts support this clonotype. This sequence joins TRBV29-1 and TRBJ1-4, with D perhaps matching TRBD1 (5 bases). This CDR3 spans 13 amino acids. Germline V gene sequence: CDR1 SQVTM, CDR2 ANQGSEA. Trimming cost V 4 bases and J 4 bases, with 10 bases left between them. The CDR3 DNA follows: TGCAGCGTTGGTCAGGGAAATAATGAAAAACTGTTTTTT. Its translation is CSVGQGNNEKLFF.

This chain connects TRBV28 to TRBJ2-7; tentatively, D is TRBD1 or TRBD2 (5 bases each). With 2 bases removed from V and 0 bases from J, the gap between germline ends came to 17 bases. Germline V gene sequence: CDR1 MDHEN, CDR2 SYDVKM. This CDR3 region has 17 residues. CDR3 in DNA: TGTGCCAGCAGTTTAGCCCTCCGGGGCGGCAGCTCCTACGAGCAGTACTTC. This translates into CASSLALRGGSSYEQYF.

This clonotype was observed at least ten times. CDR3 DNA sequence: TGTGCCAGCAGCCCAACAAGGGGGGGACTAGCGGGGTTCTACAATGAGCAGTTCTTC. Amino acid sequence: CASSPTRGGLAGFYNEQFF. The gene calls are TRBV7-8 and TRBJ2-1; TRBD2 aligns across 13 bases. Trimming took 5 bases from V and 3 from J; bases not matched to a gene: 13. CDR1 and CDR2 from the germline V gene are SGHVS and FQNEAQ. The CDR3 consists of 19 residues.

CDR3 in DNA: TGTGCCATCAGTGACCCGACCACTGAAGCTTTCTTT. It encodes CAISDPTTEAFF. The V and J genes are TRBV10-3 and TRBJ1-1; D unresolved. Germline V CDR1 and CDR2: ENHRY, SYGVKD. CDR3 length: 12 amino acids. The V gene lost 3 bases and the J gene lost 4 bases, with 6 bases spanning the gap.

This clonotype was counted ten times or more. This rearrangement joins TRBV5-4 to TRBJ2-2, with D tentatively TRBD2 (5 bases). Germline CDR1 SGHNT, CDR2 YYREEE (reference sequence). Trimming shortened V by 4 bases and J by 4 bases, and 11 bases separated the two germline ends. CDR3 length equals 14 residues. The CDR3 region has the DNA TGTGCCAGCAGCGGGAGCCAACCCACCGGGGAGCTGTTTTTT. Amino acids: CASSGSQPTGELFF.

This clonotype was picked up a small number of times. CDR3 in DNA: TGTGCCAGCAGTTCCGGGACAGGGAACACTGAAGCTTTCTTT. It encodes CASSSGTGNTEAFF. The chain joins TRBV12-3 or TRBV12-4 to TRBJ1-1; 8 bases are a match to TRBD1. The CDR3 loop spans 14 amino acids. V shed 4 bases and J 1 base; nucleotides not matched to a gene: 2.

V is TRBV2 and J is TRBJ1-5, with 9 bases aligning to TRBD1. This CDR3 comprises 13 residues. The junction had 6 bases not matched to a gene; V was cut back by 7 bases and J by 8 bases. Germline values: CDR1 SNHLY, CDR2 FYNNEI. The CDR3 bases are TGTGCCAGCAAGGGACAGGGTTATGAGCCCCAGCATTTT. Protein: CASKGQGYEPQHF.

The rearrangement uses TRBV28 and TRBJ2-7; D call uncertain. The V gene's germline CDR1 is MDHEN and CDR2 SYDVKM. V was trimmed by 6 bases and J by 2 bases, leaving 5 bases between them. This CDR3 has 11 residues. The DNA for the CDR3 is TGTGCCAGCAGGGGGACCTACGAGCAGTACTTC. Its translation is CASRGTYEQYF. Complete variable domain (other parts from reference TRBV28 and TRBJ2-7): DVKVTQSSRYLVKRTGEKVFLECVQDMDHENMFWYRQDPGLGLRLIYFSYDVKMKEKGDIPEGYSVSREKKERFSLILESASTNQTSMYLCASRGTYEQYFGPGTRLTVT.

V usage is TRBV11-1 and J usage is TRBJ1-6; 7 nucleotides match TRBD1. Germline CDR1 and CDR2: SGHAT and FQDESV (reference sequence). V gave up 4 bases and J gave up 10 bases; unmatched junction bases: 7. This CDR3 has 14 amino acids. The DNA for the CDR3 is TGTGCCAGCAGCTCCTCAGGGGGTCTCTCACCCCTCCACTTT. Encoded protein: CASSSSGGLSPLHF.

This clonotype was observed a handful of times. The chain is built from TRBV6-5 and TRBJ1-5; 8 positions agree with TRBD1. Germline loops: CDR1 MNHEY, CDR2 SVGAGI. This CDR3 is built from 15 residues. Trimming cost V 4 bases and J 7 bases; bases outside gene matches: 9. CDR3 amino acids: CASSSTGEVWQPQHF. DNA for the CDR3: TGTGCCAGCAGTTCGACAGGGGAAGTATGGCAGCCCCAGCATTTT.

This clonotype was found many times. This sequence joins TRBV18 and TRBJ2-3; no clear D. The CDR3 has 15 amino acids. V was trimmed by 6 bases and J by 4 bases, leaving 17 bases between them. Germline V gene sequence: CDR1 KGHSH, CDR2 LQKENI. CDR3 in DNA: TGTGCCAGCTCGCCCGCTGTGGTGGGCCCAGATACGCAGTATTTT. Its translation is CASSPAVVGPDTQYF.

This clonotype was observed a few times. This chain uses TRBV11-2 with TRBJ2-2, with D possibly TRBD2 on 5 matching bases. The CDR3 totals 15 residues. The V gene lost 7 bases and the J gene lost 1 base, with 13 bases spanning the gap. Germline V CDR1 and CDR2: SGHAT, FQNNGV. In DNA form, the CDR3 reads TGTGCCAGCACCCCTGGACTCCTGAACACCGGGGAGCTGTTTTTT. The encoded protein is CASTPGLLNTGELFF.

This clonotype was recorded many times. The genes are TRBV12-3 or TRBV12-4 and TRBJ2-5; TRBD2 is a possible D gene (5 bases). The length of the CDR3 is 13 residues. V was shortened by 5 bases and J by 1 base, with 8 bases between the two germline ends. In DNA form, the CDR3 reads TGTGCCAGCAGTCGGCGGGCCCAAGAGACCCAGTACTTC. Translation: CASSRRAQETQYF.

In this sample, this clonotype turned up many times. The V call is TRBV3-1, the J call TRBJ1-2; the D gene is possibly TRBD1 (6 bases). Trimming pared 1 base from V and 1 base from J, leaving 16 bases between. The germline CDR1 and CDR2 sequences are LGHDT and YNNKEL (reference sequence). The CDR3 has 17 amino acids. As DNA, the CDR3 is TGTGCCAGCAGCCAAGGGGACCAACGAGGGGGTAACTATGGCTACACCTTC. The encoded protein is CASSQGDQRGGNYGYTF.

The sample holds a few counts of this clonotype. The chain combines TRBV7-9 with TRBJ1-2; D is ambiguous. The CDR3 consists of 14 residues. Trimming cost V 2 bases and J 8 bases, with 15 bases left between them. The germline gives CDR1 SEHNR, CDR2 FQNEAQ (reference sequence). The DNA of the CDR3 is TGTGCCAGCAGCTTATACTCCATATCGGAAGGCTACACCTTC. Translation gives CASSLYSISEGYTF.

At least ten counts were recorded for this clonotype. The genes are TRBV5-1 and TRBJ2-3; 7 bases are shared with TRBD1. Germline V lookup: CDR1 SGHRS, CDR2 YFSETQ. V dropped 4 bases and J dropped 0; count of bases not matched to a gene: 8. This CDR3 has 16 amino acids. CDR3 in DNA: TGCGCCAGCAGCCTAGCACAGGGGCCCAGCACAGATACGCAGTATTTT. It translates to CASSLAQGPSTDTQYF.

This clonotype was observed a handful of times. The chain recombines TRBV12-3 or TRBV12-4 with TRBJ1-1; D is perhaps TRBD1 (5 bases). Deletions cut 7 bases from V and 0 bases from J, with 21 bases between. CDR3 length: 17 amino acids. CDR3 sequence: CASTQYGGMGMNTEAFF. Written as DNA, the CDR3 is TGTGCCAGCACCCAATACGGGGGGATGGGGATGAACACTGAAGCTTTCTTT.

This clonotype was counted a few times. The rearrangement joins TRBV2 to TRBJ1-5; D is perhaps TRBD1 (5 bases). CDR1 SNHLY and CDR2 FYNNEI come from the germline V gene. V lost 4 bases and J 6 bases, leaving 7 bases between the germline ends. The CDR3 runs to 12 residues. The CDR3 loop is CASSARVQPQHF. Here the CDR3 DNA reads TGTGCCAGCAGTGCCAGGGTTCAGCCCCAGCATTTT. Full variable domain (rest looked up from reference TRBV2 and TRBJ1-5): EPEVTQTPSHQVTQMGQEVILRCVPISNHLYFYWYRQILGQKVEFLVSFYNNEISEKSEIFDDQFSVERPDGSNFTLKIRSTKLEDSAMYFCASSARVQPQHFGDGTRLSIL.

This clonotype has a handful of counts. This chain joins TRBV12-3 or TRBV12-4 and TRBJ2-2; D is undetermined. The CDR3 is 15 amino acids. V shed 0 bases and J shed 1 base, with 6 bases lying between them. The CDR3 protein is CASSLADGNTGELFF. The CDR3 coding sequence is TGTGCCAGCAGTTTAGCGGACGGGAACACCGGGGAGCTGTTTTTT.

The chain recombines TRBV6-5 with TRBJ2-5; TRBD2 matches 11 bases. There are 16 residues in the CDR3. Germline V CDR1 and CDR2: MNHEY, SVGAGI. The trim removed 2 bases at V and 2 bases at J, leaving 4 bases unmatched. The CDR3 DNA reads TGTGCCAGCAGTTACCCAGGGACTAGCGGACAAGAGACCCAGTACTTC. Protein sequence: CASSYPGTSGQETQYF.

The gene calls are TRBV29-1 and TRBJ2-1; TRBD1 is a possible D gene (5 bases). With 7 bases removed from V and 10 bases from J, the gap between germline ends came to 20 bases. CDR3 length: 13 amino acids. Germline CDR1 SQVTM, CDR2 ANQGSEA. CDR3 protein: CSAATAPRGEQFF. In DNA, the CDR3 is TGCAGCGCCGCGACGGCCCCAAGGGGCGAGCAGTTCTTC.

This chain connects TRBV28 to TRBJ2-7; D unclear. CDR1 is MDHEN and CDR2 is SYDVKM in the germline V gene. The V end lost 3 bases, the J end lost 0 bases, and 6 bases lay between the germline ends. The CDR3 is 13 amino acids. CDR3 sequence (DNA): TGTGCCAGCAGTTTTGGCAGCTCCTACGAGCAGTACTTC. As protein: CASSFGSSYEQYF.

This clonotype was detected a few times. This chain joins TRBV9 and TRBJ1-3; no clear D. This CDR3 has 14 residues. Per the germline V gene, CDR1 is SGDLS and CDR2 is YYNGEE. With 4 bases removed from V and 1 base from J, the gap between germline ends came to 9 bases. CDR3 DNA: TGTGCCAGCAGCCCTACTTTGTCTGGAAACACCATATATTTT. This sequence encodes CASSPTLSGNTIYF.